This T cell receptor (beta chain) was documented in a study of blood T cell repertoires in COVID-19. Study overall: The analysed material was cDNA or gDNA that came from T cells, B-cell-depleted T cells, or PBMCs.

In the original workflow: Amplified reference gene primers provided the basis for estimating nucleated cell counts. The protocol was immunoSEQ multiplex PCR, while the TCRdb copy is restricted to in-frame clones and leaves out a portion. V, J and clone size are those of that table, while D and trimming were read from the DNA. The sample yields some 240,000 clones, around nine tenths seen once. This CDR3 has 16 amino acids. The germline V gene has CDR1 LGHDT and CDR2 YNNKEL (reference sequence). Trimming cost V 6 bases and J 4 bases; bases outside gene matches: 10. The sample was peripheral blood. V is TRBV3-1 (or the pseudogene TRBV3-2) and J is TRBJ2-2; 8 nucleotides align to TRBD2. This sequence originates from a man aged 55 to 70 who had recovered from COVID-19. The CDR3 is CASRADSGTSTGELFF. For the CDR3, the DNA is TGTGCCAGCAGGGCTGATAGCGGGACCTCCACCGGGGAGCTGTTTTTT.